The source of this T cell receptor beta chain is a study of T cells after yellow fever vaccination. Study-wide findings and caveats: By day 5 rather than day 15, the secondary response had peaked, though it was weaker. A limited proportion of clonotypes was detected within both the CD4 and CD8 compartments. Sorted repertoires could include abundant contaminating clonotypes from bulk cells.

The CDR3 covers 14 residues. V shed 0 bases and J shed 2 bases, with 8 bases lying between them. Germline V lookup: CDR1 SGHRS, CDR2 YFSETQ. In making TCR cDNA, 5'RACE template switching added a universal primer site and UMIs to it. TCRdb re-called the 5' RACE reads through MiXCR, storing one row per CDR3 protein. The table records approximately 350,000 distinct CDR3 sequences, 9.5% to 13% of them present only once. This clonotype showed up many times. Its antigen is unknown. This receptor was identified in a man between 18 and 35 years old who received the YFV17D yellow fever vaccine. The chain couples TRBV5-1 to TRBJ2-5; D remains ambiguous. Sample: PBMCs, taken on the day of the first yellow fever vaccination. The CDR3, as DNA: TGCGCCAGCAGCTTGGATCTCCCTCAAGAGACCCAGTACTTC. This sequence encodes CASSLDLPQETQYF.